This TCR beta chain was retrieved from a study of CD8 T cells in ankylosing spondylitis. The study's findings and limits: Earlier studies detected some motif variants in reactive arthritis synovial fluid and blood. Matched synovial fluid from ankylosing spondylitis patients was reported to be enriched for disease-linked clones. Disease-linked clones displayed a CD8+ phenotype and appeared relatively rarely in peripheral blood.

TCRdb passed the 5' RACE reads through MiXCR, listing each CDR3 protein once. The data hold tens of thousands of distinct CDR3 sequences, with around 25% observed a single time. Regarding this clonotype: Its cognate antigen is unknown.

The source of this sequence is a male donor with ankylosing spondylitis or in good health (not recorded which). Source material: blood, either unsorted or a sorted T cell fraction (not recorded which).

CDR3 region: CASSLYPGRNEQFF. For the CDR3, the DNA is TGTGCCAGCAGCTTATACCCCGGGAGGAATGAGCAGTTCTTC. V usage is TRBV7-6 and J usage is TRBJ2-1; TRBD2 matches 7 bases. CDR3 length: 14 amino acids. Per germline, CDR1 SGHVS and CDR2 FNYEAQ. J lost 7 bases, V lost 2 bases, and 5 bases had no gene match.